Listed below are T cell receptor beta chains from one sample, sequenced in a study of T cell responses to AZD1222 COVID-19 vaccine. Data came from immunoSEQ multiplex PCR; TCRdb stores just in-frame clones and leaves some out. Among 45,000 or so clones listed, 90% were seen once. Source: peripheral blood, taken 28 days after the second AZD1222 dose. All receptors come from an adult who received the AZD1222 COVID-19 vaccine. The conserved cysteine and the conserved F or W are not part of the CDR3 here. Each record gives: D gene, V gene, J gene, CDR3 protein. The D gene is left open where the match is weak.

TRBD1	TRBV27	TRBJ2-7	ASSSYTGGTYEQY
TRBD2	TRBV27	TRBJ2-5	ASTIAGSETQY
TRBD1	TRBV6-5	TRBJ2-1	ASSYDRGVNEQF
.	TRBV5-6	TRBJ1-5	ASSLDAAKGGNQPQH
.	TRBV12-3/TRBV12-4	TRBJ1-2	ASSFSASGYT
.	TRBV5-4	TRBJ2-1	ASSSGPSFLDEQF
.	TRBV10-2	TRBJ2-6	ASNQAGSGANVLT
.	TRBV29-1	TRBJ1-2	SVDRNYGYT
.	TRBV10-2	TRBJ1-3	ASSGSGVGTIY
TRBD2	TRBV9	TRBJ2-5	ASSKLAAQETQY
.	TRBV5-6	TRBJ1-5	ASSLIRATSDQPQH
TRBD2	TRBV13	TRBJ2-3	ASSPGLVAGSTDTQY
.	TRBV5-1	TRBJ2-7	ASSLLAGAPYEQY
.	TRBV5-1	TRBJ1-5	ASSPGGESNQPQH